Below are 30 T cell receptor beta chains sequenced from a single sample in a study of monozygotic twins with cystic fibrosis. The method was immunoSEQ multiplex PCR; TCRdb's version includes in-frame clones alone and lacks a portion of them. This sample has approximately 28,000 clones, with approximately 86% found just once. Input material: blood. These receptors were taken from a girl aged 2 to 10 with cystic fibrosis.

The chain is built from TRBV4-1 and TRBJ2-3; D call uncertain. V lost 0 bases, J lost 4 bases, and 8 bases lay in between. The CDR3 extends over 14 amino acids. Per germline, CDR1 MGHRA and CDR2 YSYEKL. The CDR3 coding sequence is TGCGCCAGCAGCCAAGATGCGTCCTCAGATACGCAGTATTTT. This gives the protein CASSQDASSDTQYF.

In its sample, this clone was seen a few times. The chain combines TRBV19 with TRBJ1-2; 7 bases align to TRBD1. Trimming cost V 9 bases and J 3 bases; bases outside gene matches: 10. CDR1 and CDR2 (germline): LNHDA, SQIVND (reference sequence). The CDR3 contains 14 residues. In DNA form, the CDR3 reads TGTGCCAGCAGACCCGTGGGGACAGACTATGGCTACACCTTC. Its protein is CASRPVGTDYGYTF.

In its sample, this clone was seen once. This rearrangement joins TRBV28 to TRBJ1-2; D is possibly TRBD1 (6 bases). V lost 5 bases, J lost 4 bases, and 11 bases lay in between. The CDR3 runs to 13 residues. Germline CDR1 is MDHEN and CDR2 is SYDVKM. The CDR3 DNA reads TGTGCCAGCAGTCAAGACAGGTTCTATGGCTACACCTTC. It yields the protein CASSQDRFYGYTF.

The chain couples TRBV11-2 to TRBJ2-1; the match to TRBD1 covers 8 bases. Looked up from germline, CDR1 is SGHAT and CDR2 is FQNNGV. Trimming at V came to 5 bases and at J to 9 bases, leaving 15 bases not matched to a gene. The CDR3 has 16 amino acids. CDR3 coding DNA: TGTGCCAGCAGCCCTTTCCCGGACAGGGAAGGGGGTGAGCAGTTCTTC. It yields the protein CASSPFPDREGGEQFF.

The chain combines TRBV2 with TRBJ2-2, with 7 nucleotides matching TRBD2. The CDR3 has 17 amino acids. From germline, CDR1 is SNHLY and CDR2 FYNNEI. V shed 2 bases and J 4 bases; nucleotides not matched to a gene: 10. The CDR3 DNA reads TGTGCCAGCAGTGAATATGCCCCAGGGAGGGGCACCGGGGAGCTGTTTTTT. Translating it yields CASSEYAPGRGTGELFF. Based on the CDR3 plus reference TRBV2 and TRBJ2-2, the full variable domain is EPEVTQTPSHQVTQMGQEVILRCVPISNHLYFYWYRQILGQKVEFLVSFYNNEISEKSEIFDDQFSVERPDGSNFTLKIRSTKLEDSAMYFCASSEYAPGRGTGELFFGEGSRLTVL.

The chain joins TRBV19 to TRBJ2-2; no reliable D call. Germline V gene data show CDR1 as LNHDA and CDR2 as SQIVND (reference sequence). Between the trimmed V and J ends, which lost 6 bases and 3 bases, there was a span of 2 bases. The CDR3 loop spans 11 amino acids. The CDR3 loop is CASRDTGELFF. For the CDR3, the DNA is TGTGCCAGTAGGGACACCGGGGAGCTGTTTTTT.

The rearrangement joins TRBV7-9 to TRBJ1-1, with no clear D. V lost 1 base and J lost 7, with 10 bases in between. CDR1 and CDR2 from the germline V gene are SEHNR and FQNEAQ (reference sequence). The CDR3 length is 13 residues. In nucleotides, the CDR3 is TGTGCCAGCAGCTTAGACGTCCCTTATGAAGCTTTCTTT. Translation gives CASSLDVPYEAFF.

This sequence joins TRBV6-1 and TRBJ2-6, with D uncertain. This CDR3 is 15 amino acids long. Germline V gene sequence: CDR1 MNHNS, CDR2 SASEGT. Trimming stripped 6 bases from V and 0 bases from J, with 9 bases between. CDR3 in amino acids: CASRRDDSGANVLTF. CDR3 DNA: TGTGCCAGCAGAAGAGATGACTCTGGGGCCAACGTCCTGACTTTC.

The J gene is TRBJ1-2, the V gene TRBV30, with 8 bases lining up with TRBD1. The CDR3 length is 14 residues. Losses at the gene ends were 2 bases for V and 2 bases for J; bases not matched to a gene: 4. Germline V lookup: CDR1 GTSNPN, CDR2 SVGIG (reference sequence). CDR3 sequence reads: CAWSPGTGNYGYTF. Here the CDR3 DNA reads TGTGCCTGGAGTCCTGGGACAGGCAACTATGGCTACACCTTC.

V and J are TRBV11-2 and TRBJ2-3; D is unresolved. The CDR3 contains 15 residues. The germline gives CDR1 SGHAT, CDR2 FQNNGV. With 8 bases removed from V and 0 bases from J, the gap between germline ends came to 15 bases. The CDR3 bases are TGTGCCAGCTCCTTGTCGCCGTCTAGCACAGATACGCAGTATTTT. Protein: CASSLSPSSTDTQYF.

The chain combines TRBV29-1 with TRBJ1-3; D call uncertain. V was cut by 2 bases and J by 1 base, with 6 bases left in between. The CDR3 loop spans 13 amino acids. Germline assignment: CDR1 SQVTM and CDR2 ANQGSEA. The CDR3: CSVETASGNTIYF. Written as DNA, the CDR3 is TGCAGCGTTGAAACAGCTTCTGGAAACACCATATATTTT.

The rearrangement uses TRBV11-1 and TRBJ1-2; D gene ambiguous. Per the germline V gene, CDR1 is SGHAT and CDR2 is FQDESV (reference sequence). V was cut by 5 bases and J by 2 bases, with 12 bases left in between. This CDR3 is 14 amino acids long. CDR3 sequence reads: CASSPQSLNYGYTF. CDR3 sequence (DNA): TGTGCCAGCAGCCCCCAATCTTTGAACTATGGCTACACCTTC.

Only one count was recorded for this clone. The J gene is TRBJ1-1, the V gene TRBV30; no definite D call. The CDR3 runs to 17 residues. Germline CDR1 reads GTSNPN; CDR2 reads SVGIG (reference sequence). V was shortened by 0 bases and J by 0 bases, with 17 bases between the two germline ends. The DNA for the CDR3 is TGTGCCTGGAGTGTAGATGTTAACAGAGTTTTGAACACTGAAGCTTTCTTT. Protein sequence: CAWSVDVNRVLNTEAFF.

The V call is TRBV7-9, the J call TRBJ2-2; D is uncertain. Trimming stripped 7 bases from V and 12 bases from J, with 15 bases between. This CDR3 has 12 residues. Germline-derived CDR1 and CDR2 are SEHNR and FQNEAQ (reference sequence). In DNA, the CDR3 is TGTGCCAGCACCACTGACTCCCGGAAGCTGTTTTTT. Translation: CASTTDSRKLFF. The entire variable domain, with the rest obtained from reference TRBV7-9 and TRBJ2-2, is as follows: DTGVSQNPRHKITKRGQNVTFRCDPISEHNRLYWYRQTLGQGPEFLTYFQNEAQLEKSRLLSDRFSAERPKGSFSTLEIQRTEQGDSAMYLCASTTDSRKLFFGEGSRLTVL.

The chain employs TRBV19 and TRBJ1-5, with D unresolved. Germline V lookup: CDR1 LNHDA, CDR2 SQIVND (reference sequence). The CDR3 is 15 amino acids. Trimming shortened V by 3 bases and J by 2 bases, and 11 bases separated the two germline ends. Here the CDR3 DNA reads TGTGCCAGTAGTATGGATCGGGTGGGCAATCAGCCCCAGCATTTT. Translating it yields CASSMDRVGNQPQHF.

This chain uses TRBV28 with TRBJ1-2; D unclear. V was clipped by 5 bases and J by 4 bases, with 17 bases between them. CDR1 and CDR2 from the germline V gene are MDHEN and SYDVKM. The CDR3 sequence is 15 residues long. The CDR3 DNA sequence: TGTGCCAGCAGTCTTGAACTTAGATTATTCTATGGCTACACCTTC. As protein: CASSLELRLFYGYTF.

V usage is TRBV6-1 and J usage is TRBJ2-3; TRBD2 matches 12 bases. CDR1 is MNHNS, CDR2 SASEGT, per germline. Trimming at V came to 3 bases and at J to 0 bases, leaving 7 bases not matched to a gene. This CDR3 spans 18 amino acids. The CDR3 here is CASSDGPLAGGSTDTQYF. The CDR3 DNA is TGTGCCAGCAGTGACGGACCACTAGCGGGGGGAAGCACAGATACGCAGTATTTT.

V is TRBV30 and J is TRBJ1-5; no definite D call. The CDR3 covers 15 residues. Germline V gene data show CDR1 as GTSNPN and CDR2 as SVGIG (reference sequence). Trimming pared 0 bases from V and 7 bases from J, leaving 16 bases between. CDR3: CAWSVEERPGQPQHF. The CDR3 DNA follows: TGTGCCTGGAGTGTGGAGGAGCGACCGGGGCAGCCCCAGCATTTT.

The CDR3 is CASSPGGLNQPQHF. CDR3 nucleotides: TGTGCCAGCAGTCCCGGGGGACTCAATCAGCCCCAGCATTTT. J is TRBJ1-5 and V is TRBV6-5, with a possible D match to TRBD1 (5 bases). The CDR3 has 14 residues. Germline lookup yields CDR1 MNHEY and CDR2 SVGAGI. V gave up 5 bases and J gave up 3 bases, with 11 bases separating them.

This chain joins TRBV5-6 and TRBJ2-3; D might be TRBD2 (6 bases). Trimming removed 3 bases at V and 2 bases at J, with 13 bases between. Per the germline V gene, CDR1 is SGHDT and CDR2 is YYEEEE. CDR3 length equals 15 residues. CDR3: CASSSYRGNTDTQYF. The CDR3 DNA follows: TGTGCCAGCAGCTCGTACCGGGGGAACACAGATACGCAGTATTTT.

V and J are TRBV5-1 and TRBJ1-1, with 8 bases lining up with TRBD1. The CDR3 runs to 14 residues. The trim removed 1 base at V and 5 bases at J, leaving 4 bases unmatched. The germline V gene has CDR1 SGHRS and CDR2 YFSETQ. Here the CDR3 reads CASSLPTGGTEAFF. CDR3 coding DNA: TGCGCCAGCAGCTTGCCTACAGGGGGTACTGAAGCTTTCTTT. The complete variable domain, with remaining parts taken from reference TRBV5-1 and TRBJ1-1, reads KAGVTQTPRYLIKTRGQQVTLSCSPISGHRSVSWYQQTPGQGLQFLFEYFSETQRNKGNFPGRFSGRQFSNSRSEMNVSTLELGDSALYLCASSLPTGGTEAFFGQGTRLTVV.

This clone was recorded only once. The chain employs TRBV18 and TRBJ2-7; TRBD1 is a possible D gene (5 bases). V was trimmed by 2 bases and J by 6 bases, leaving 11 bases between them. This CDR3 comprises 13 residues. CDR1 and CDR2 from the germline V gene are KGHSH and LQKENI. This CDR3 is CASSPGQGSEQYF. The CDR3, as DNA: TGTGCCAGCTCACCAGGGCAGGGCTCCGAGCAGTACTTC.

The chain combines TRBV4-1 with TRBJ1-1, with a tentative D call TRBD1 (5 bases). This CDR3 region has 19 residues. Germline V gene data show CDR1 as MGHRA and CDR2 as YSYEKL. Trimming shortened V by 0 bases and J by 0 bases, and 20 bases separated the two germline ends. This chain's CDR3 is CASSQEVHGTTQMNTEAFF. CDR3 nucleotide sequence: TGCGCCAGCAGCCAAGAGGTTCATGGGACCACCCAAATGAACACTGAAGCTTTCTTT.

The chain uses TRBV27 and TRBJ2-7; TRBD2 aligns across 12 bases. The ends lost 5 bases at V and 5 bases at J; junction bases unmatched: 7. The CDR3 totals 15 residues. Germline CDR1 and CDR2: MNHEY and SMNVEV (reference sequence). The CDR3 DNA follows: TGTGCCAGCAGTCCCCAAAGACTAGCGGGAGACGAGCAGTACTTC. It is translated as CASSPQRLAGDEQYF.

The chain's CDR3 is CASSLPGARITGELFF. CDR3 DNA sequence: TGTGCCAGCAGCTTACCGGGAGCTCGGATCACCGGGGAGCTGTTTTTT. V and J are TRBV7-9 and TRBJ2-2; weak D call: TRBD2 (6 bases). This CDR3 has 16 residues. CDR1 and CDR2 from the germline V gene are SEHNR and FQNEAQ (reference sequence). V lost 2 bases and J lost 4, with 14 bases in between.

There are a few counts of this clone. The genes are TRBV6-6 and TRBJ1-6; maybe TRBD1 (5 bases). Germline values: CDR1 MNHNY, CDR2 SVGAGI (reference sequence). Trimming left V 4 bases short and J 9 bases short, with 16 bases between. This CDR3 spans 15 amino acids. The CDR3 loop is CASSSSAGYRSPLHF. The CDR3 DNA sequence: TGTGCCAGCAGTTCCTCGGCAGGGTACCGTTCACCCCTCCACTTT.

CDR3 in DNA: TGTGCCTGGAGTGCCGGCTCCTACGAGCAGTACTTC. It translates to CAWSAGSYEQYF. The rearrangement joins TRBV30 to TRBJ2-5; D remains unclear. The DNA matches TRBJ2-7 better at its end, which makes the J call doubtful. The CDR3 totals 12 residues. Germline CDR1 is GTSNPN and CDR2 is SVGIG (reference sequence).

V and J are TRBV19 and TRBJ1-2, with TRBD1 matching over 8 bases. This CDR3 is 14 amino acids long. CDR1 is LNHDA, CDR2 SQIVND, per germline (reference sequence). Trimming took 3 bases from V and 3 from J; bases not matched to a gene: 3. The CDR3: CASSIGTGDYGYTF. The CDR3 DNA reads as TGTGCCAGTAGTATCGGGACAGGAGACTATGGCTACACCTTC.

Here the CDR3 reads CASSQDGDSSYEQYF. The CDR3 DNA is TGTGCCAGCAGCCAAGATGGGGACAGTTCCTACGAGCAGTACTTC. The J gene is TRBJ2-7, the V gene TRBV4-2; 7 bases are shared with TRBD1. Germline V gene data show CDR1 as LGHNA and CDR2 as YNFKEQ. V was clipped by 0 bases and J by 1 base; unmatched bases: 3. This CDR3 region has 15 residues.

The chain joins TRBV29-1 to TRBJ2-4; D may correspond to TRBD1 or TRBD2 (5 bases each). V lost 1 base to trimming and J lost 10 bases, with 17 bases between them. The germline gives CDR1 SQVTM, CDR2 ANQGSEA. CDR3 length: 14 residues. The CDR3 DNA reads TGCAGCGTTGAAGTTAGGTCAGGGACCCTGATTCAGTACTTC. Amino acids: CSVEVRSGTLIQYF. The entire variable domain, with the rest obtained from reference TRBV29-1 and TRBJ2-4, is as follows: SAVISQKPSRDICQRGTSLTIQCQVDSQVTMMFWYRQQPGQSLTLIATANQGSEATYESGFVIDKFPISRPNLTFSTLTVSNMSPEDSSIYLCSVEVRSGTLIQYFGAGTRLSVL.